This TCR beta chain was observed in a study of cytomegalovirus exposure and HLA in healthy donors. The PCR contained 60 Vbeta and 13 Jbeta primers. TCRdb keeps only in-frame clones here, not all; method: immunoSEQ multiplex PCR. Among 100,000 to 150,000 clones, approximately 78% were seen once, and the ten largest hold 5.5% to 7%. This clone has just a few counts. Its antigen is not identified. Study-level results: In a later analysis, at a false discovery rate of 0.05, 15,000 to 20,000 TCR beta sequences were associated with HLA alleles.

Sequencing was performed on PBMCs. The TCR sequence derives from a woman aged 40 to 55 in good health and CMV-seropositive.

CDR3 sequence reads: CASSSGQFSGNTIYF. In DNA form, the CDR3 reads TGTGCCAGCAGTTCGGGACAGTTCTCTGGAAACACCATATATTTT. V usage is TRBV27 and J usage is TRBJ1-3; TRBD1 matches at 7 bases. Looked up from germline, CDR1 is MNHEY and CDR2 is SMNVEV (reference sequence). V trimming: 4 bases; J trimming: 0 bases; junction bases outside the gene matches: 3. The CDR3 extends over 15 amino acids.